The next 26 T cell receptor beta chains were all read from a single sample in a study of T cell repertoires in aging, cancer and after chemotherapy. The template was genomic DNA from peripheral blood, not RNA. A mixed TRB-A/B primer pool amplified rearranged TRB by multiplex touch-down PCR. TCRdb reprocessed the multiplex PCR reads via MiXCR and lists one record per CDR3 protein. The table lists roughly 3,000 distinct CDR3 sequences, over 25% of them singletons, with 3.7% in the top ten. The sample consisted of blood. The receptors stem from a human donor with a solid tumor.

Only a few counts were recorded for this clonotype. This chain links TRBV27 with TRBJ1-3; weak D call: TRBD1 (5 bases). CDR3 length: 15 residues. The V gene lost 2 bases and the J gene lost 8 bases, with 16 bases spanning the gap. Germline CDR1 is MNHEY and CDR2 is SMNVEV (reference sequence). The CDR3 region has the DNA TGTGCCAGCAGTTTAGGGACCAGAGGATCCGACACCATATATTTT. This codes for CASSLGTRGSDTIYF.

The sample holds one count of this clonotype. V is TRBV6-1 and J is TRBJ1-5; D remains ambiguous. Germline assignment: CDR1 MNHNS and CDR2 SASEGT. With 5 bases removed from V and 9 bases from J, the gap between germline ends came to 14 bases. The CDR3 runs 13 residues. CDR3: CASSPQTQRPQHF. In DNA, the CDR3 is TGTGCCAGCAGTCCCCAGACCCAGAGGCCCCAGCATTTT.

This sequence joins TRBV7-3 and TRBJ2-3; D uncertain. Germline CDR1 reads SGHTA; CDR2 reads FQGTGA. The CDR3 covers 13 residues. The V end lost 4 bases, the J end lost 4 bases, and 9 bases lay between the germline ends. The CDR3 DNA reads as TGTGCCAGCAGCTCACGATTCTCAGATACGCAGTATTTT. Translated: CASSSRFSDTQYF.

The V call is TRBV29-1, the J call TRBJ2-3, with D unclear. V was shortened by 7 bases and J by 2 bases, with 16 bases between the two germline ends. CDR3 size: 14 residues. CDR1 and CDR2 from the germline V gene are SQVTM and ANQGSEA. The CDR3 DNA follows: TGCAGCGGTAAACACGCCGCCGTCACAGATACGCAGTATTTT. Translation: CSGKHAAVTDTQYF.

A remark on this clonotype: In this CDR3 the conserved last residue, phenylalanine or tryptophan, is missing, so a read error is likely. The DNA is left out, because the CDR3 cannot be placed on it with certainty; the CDR3 is given as TCRdb lists it. This chain links TRBV5-1 with TRBJ1-4. From germline, CDR1 is SGHRS and CDR2 YFSETQ. Ends included, the CDR3 has 11 residues. CDR3 amino acids: CASSLGTSDCP.

For the CDR3, the DNA is TGTGCCAGTTCGAGGAACACCGGGGAGCTGTTTTTT. This sequence encodes CASSRNTGELFF. V gene TRBV5-4 combines with J gene TRBJ2-2; D gene uncertain. CDR3 length: 12 residues. V gave up 8 bases and J gave up 1 base, with 6 bases separating them. Germline-derived CDR1 and CDR2 are SGHNT and YYREEE (reference sequence).

This chain links TRBV7-9 with TRBJ2-1; possibly TRBD2 for D (5 bases). Trimming took 5 bases from V and 4 from J, leaving 18 bases between them. Germline CDR1 is SEHNR and CDR2 is FQNEAQ (reference sequence). The CDR3 sequence is 16 residues long. CDR3 residues: CASSPSHGSLYNEQFF. As DNA, the CDR3 is TGTGCCAGCAGCCCTTCGCATGGGAGTCTATACAATGAGCAGTTCTTC. Based on the CDR3 plus reference TRBV7-9 and TRBJ2-1, the full variable domain is DTGVSQNPRHKITKRGQNVTFRCDPISEHNRLYWYRQTLGQGPEFLTYFQNEAQLEKSRLLSDRFSAERPKGSFSTLEIQRTEQGDSAMYLCASSPSHGSLYNEQFFGPGTRLTVL.

The gene calls are TRBV11-2 and TRBJ2-5; D is possibly TRBD1 or TRBD2 (6 bases each). Germline assignment: CDR1 SGHAT and CDR2 FQNNGV. The CDR3 extends over 13 amino acids. The V end was cut by 8 bases, the J end by 2 bases, with 12 bases between. Written as DNA, the CDR3 is TGTGCCAGCGGTAGGGGGGTTCAAGAGACCCAGTACTTC. It translates to CASGRGVQETQYF.

The V gene is TRBV6-6, the J gene TRBJ2-1; D uncertain. Germline V gene lookup returns CDR1 MNHNY and CDR2 SVGAGI (reference sequence). The CDR3 covers 13 residues. V lost 6 bases, J lost 6 bases, and 12 bases lay in between. CDR3 DNA: TGTGCCAGCAGGGCCTCGGGCGTCAATGAGCAGTTCTTC. It codes for CASRASGVNEQFF.

The V call is TRBV6-1, the J call TRBJ1-5; TRBD1 matches 8 bases. V gave up 4 bases and J gave up 5 bases; unmatched junction bases: 4. Per germline, CDR1 MNHNS and CDR2 SASEGT. This CDR3 is built from 14 residues. CDR3 sequence: CASSVTGGDQPQHF. CDR3 bases: TGTGCCAGCAGTGTCACAGGGGGGGATCAGCCCCAGCATTTT.

This clonotype was picked up a small number of times. This chain uses TRBV19 with TRBJ2-3; D not certain. The germline V gene encodes CDR1 LNHDA and CDR2 SQIVND (reference sequence). Trimming stripped 7 bases from V and 0 bases from J, with 8 bases between. The CDR3 runs 13 residues. CDR3 bases: TGTGCCAGTAAATACGACAGCACAGATACGCAGTATTTT. Amino acids: CASKYDSTDTQYF.

This chain joins TRBV12-3 or TRBV12-4 and TRBJ2-5; tentatively, D is TRBD2 (5 bases). The V end was cut by 2 bases, the J end by 5 bases, with 12 bases between. The CDR3 has 14 amino acids. In nucleotides, the CDR3 is TGTGCCAGCAGTTTAATAGCGTTCGGGGAGACCCAGTACTTC. Protein product: CASSLIAFGETQYF.

The rearrangement links TRBV19 to TRBJ2-7; 8 bases are shared with TRBD2. The CDR3 is 15 amino acids. J was trimmed by 6 bases and V by 6 bases; bases with no gene match: 13. Germline loops: CDR1 LNHDA, CDR2 SQIVND (reference sequence). CDR3 sequence reads: CASRSGTSNRREQYF. As DNA, the CDR3 is TGTGCCAGTAGGTCCGGGACTAGTAATCGCCGCGAGCAGTACTTC.

The rearrangement joins TRBV6-2 or TRBV6-3 to TRBJ1-2; possibly TRBD1 for D (5 bases). CDR3 length: 17 amino acids. The germline gives CDR1 MNHEY, CDR2 SVGEGT. The V end lost 0 bases, the J end lost 4 bases, and 18 bases lay between the germline ends. CDR3 amino acids: CASSYSGAGTGTYGYTF. Written as DNA, the CDR3 is TGTGCCAGCAGTTACTCAGGGGCAGGGACGGGCACCTATGGCTACACCTTC.

This clonotype was counted between two and nine times. One end of the junction does not line up with germline, which may come from a read error. This rearrangement joins TRBV7-7 to TRBJ2-5; 7 nucleotides align to TRBD1. CDR1 and CDR2 (germline): SSHAT, FNYEAQ (reference sequence). The CDR3 contains 14 residues. DNA for the CDR3: TGTGCTAGCAGCTCGACAGGGTACCAAGAGACCCAGTACTTC. This gives the protein CASSSTGYQETQYF.

This clonotype counts as medium-sized. The chain combines TRBV6-1 with TRBJ2-7; D may be TRBD1 or TRBD2 (6 bases each). The CDR3 contains 14 residues. Germline-derived CDR1 and CDR2 are MNHNS and SASEGT. With 0 bases removed from V and 5 bases from J, the gap between germline ends came to 11 bases. The CDR3 reads CASSEAGGRHEQYF. The DNA of the CDR3 is TGTGCCAGCAGTGAAGCGGGGGGCCGCCACGAGCAGTACTTC.

The rearrangement joins TRBV10-3 to TRBJ1-3, with TRBD1 as a possible D gene (5 bases). V was pared by 3 bases and J by 1 base, with 10 bases between. Germline CDR1 is ENHRY and CDR2 is SYGVKD. The CDR3 length is 15 residues. The CDR3 DNA reads as TGTGCCATCAGTGATAGGGACTCTTCTGGAAACACCATATATTTT. Its translation: CAISDRDSSGNTIYF.

The sample holds a few counts of this clonotype. The CDR3 nucleotides read TGTGCCAGCAGCTTAGAGCTTATGAACACTGAAGCTTTCTTT. It encodes CASSLELMNTEAFF. This chain connects TRBV7-9 to TRBJ1-1; D remains unclear. With 1 base removed from V and 0 bases from J, the gap between germline ends came to 6 bases. Germline CDR1 reads SEHNR; CDR2 reads FQNEAQ (reference sequence). The CDR3 spans 14 residues.

The rearrangement links TRBV18 to TRBJ1-1, with D maybe TRBD1 (5 bases). Per germline, CDR1 KGHSH and CDR2 LQKENI. CDR3 length: 15 residues. V shed 1 base and J shed 1 base, with 10 bases lying between them. The CDR3 region has the DNA TGTGCCAGCTCACCACTCGACAGCAAGAACACTGAAGCTTTCTTT. This encodes CASSPLDSKNTEAFF.

As for this clonotype: The junction does not match germline at one end; this may be a read error. This rearrangement joins TRBV5-5 to TRBJ1-2; D might be TRBD1 (6 bases). Germline CDR1 is SGHKS and CDR2 is YYEKEE (reference sequence). The CDR3 has 16 residues. The CDR3 nucleotides read TGTGCCAGCAGCTATGCCCGGGGGGGGGCTAATTATGGCTACACCTTC. This sequence encodes CASSYARGGANYGYTF.

This rearrangement joins TRBV6-6 to TRBJ1-2; tentative D call: TRBD1 (6 bases). Trimming took off 5 bases at V and 4 bases at J, with 11 bases between the two ends. Germline lookup yields CDR1 MNHNY and CDR2 SVGAGI (reference sequence). The CDR3 is 13 amino acids. The CDR3 sequence: CASSTQDSYGYTF. The DNA for the CDR3 is TGTGCCAGCAGTACCCAGGACAGCTATGGCTACACCTTC.

By sample share, this clonotype is large. The chain links TRBV6-5 to TRBJ2-1; D ambiguous. Deletions cut 6 bases from V and 12 bases from J, with 15 bases between. CDR1 and CDR2 (germline): MNHEY, SVGAGI. This CDR3 is built from 12 residues. This CDR3 is CASRTSSDGQFF. Written as DNA, the CDR3 is TGTGCCAGCAGGACCTCTAGTGATGGGCAGTTCTTC.

This clonotype was counted a few times. This chain links TRBV11-3 with TRBJ1-1, with 7 bases lining up with TRBD1. After removal of 4 bases from V and 6 bases from J, the junction contained 2 bases not matched to a gene. CDR3 length: 12 residues. CDR1 and CDR2 from the germline V gene are SGHNT and YENEEA. The CDR3 here is CASSSDRAEAFF. Written as DNA, the CDR3 is TGTGCCAGCAGCTCTGACAGGGCTGAAGCTTTCTTT.

The chain combines TRBV28 with TRBJ2-7; perhaps TRBD2 as D (5 bases). V gave up 1 base and J gave up 0 bases, with 10 bases separating them. The CDR3 has 15 residues. Per germline, CDR1 MDHEN and CDR2 SYDVKM. The chain's CDR3 is CASSLSELVSYEQYF. DNA of the CDR3: TGTGCCAGCAGTTTATCCGAACTAGTCTCCTACGAGCAGTACTTC.

By proportion, this clonotype is medium-sized. The V gene is TRBV6-5, the J gene TRBJ1-4; D is unresolved. Germline V CDR1 and CDR2: MNHEY, SVGAGI. This CDR3 comprises 12 residues. Trimming left V 2 bases short and J 8 bases short, with 6 bases between. CDR3 in DNA: TGTGCCAGCAGTTACAAAGGGGAAAAACTGTTTTTT. As protein: CASSYKGEKLFF.

A few counts support this clonotype. The chain is built from TRBV6-1 and TRBJ2-1; D gene unclear. The ends were cut back, 0 bases at V and 10 bases at J, with 10 bases in the middle. From germline, CDR1 is MNHNS and CDR2 SASEGT. The CDR3 has 13 residues. The CDR3 region is CASSEAHLGEQFF. In nucleotides, the CDR3 is TGTGCCAGCAGTGAAGCCCACCTAGGCGAGCAGTTCTTC.